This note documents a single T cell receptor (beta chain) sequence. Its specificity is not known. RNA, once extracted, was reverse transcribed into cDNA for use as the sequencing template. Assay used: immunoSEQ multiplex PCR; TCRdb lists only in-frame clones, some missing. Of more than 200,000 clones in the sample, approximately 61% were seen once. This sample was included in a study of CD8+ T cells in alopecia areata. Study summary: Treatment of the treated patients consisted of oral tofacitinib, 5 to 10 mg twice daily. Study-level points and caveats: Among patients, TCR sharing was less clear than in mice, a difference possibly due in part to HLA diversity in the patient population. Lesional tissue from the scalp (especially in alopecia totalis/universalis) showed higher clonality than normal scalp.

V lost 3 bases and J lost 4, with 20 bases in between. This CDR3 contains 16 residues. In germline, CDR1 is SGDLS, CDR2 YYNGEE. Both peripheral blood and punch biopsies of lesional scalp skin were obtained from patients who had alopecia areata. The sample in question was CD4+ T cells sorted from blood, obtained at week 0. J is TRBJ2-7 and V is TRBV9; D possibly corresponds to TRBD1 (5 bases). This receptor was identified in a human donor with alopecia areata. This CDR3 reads CASSDRQGPSGYEQYF. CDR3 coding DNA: TGTGCCAGCAGCGACCGTCAGGGCCCGTCCGGTTACGAGCAGTACTTC.